This T cell receptor (beta chain) was sequenced in a study of T-cell memory formation after mild COVID-19. This CDR3 has 13 amino acids. V lost 6 bases and J 0 bases, leaving 9 bases between the germline ends. CDR1 is MNHEY and CDR2 is SVGEGT in the germline V gene. On this clonotype itself: What it binds is not known.

Constant-segment-primed 5'RACE gave TCR alpha and TCR beta cDNA libraries with sample barcodes and UMIs. TCRdb analysed the 5' RACE reads with MiXCR anew, one entry per CDR3 protein. Altogether about 210,000 distinct CDR3 sequences are present, around 26% being singletons, with the ten largest covering approximately 10%. Study-level points and caveats: The authors left the SARS-CoV-2 specificity of second-wave clones peaking on day 37 unconfirmed. Day 15 to 85 contracting clones showed balanced CD4/CD8; later expanders leaned CD4+.

V is TRBV6-2 or TRBV6-3 and J is TRBJ2-7; no clear D gene. The receptor comes from an adult woman who had mild COVID-19 (a few samples of this study predate the infection). Cell type and time point are not known. Sequenced material: PBMCs or a T cell subset sorted from them (not recorded which). CDR3 coding DNA: TGTGCCAGCAGGGGCTCATACTCCTACGAGCAGTACTTC. Translating it yields CASRGSYSYEQYF.